A single sample gave rise to the 8 T cell receptor beta chains below, sequenced in a study of CD8+CD57+ T cells in acquired aplastic anemia. Profiling that covered TCR beta VDJ and CDR3 relied on genomic DNA as its template. From the reads, TCRdb called clonotypes with MiXCR, one entry per CDR3 protein. In the table there are around 120,000 distinct CDR3 sequences, almost 40% of which are singletons. Patients who underwent sequencing had shown CD8+CD57+ cell expansion by flow cytometry. What was sequenced was sorted CD4+, CD8+, or CD8+CD57+ T cells (not recorded which) from PBMCs. Receptors originate from a human donor with aplastic anemia.

Many counts were recorded for this clonotype. The V call is TRBV6-1, the J call TRBJ2-1; no clear D. This CDR3 is 13 amino acids long. V lost 6 bases to trimming and J lost 4 bases, with 10 bases between them. Germline V lookup: CDR1 MNHNS, CDR2 SASEGT. This CDR3 is CASSSAPYNEQFF. In DNA, the CDR3 is TGTGCCAGCAGCAGTGCACCGTACAATGAGCAGTTCTTC.

A word on this clonotype: This may arise from a read error, as a much more abundant clone is one base away. The chain links TRBV11-2 to TRBJ1-2; D is perhaps TRBD1 (5 bases). The CDR3 is 16 residues long. V lost 2 bases and J 1 base, leaving 14 bases between the germline ends. Germline CDR1 and CDR2: SGHAT and FQNNGV. Here the CDR3 reads CASSLSVTVRNYGYTF. As DNA, the CDR3 is TGTGCCAGCAGCTTATCCGTGACAGTACGTAACTATGGCTACACCTTC.

The chain recombines TRBV10-2 with TRBJ1-5; no clear D gene. V was pared by 6 bases and J by 0 bases, with 6 bases between. This CDR3 contains 13 residues. Germline-derived CDR1 and CDR2 are WSHSY and SAAADI. The CDR3 reads CASSRISNQPQHF. CDR3 sequence (DNA): TGCGCCAGCAGCAGGATTAGCAATCAGCCCCAGCATTTT.

This clonotype was recorded at least ten times. The chain couples TRBV19 to TRBJ2-1, with 7 nucleotides matching TRBD1. The CDR3 spans 14 residues. V dropped 5 bases and J dropped 5; count of bases not matched to a gene: 6. Germline assignment: CDR1 LNHDA and CDR2 SQIVND (reference sequence). The CDR3 here is CASSPGDSNNEQFF. CDR3 sequence (DNA): TGTGCCAGTAGTCCTGGGGACAGTAACAATGAGCAGTTCTTC.

This clonotype has a handful of counts. The CDR3 loop is CASSHGSSSREQYV. As DNA, the CDR3 is TGTGCCAGCAGTCATGGGTCCTCTTCTCGAGAGCAGTACGTC. The chain combines TRBV3-1 with TRBJ2-7; D is undetermined. V lost 6 bases to trimming and J lost 7 bases, with 19 bases between them. Germline V gene lookup returns CDR1 LGHDT and CDR2 YNNKEL (reference sequence). The CDR3 totals 14 residues.

This clonotype occurred a few times. V and J are TRBV18 and TRBJ1-6, with 10 nucleotides matching TRBD1. This CDR3 comprises 17 residues. Germline V CDR1 and CDR2: KGHSH, LQKENI. The ends lost 4 bases at V and 0 bases at J; junction bases unmatched: 3. The DNA for the CDR3 is TGTGCCAGCTCACTCCGGGACAGGGGCTCCTATAATTCACCCCTCCACTTT. This translates into CASSLRDRGSYNSPLHF.

The DNA for the CDR3 is TGTGCCAGCACTTATGGGGGGACTAGCGGGAGCCCAGATACGCAGTATTTT. It yields the protein CASTYGGTSGSPDTQYF. The chain has TRBV11-1 and TRBJ2-3; 14 nucleotides align to TRBD2. After removal of 7 bases from V and 4 bases from J, the junction contained 10 bases not matched to a gene. The germline CDR1 and CDR2 sequences are SGHAT and FQDESV (reference sequence). The CDR3 spans 17 residues. Drawing the rest from reference TRBV11-1 and TRBJ2-3, the complete variable domain is EAEVAQSPRYKITEKSQAVAFWCDPISGHATLYWYRQILGQGPELLVQFQDESVVDDSQLPKDRFSAERLKGVDSTLKIQPAELGDSAMYLCASTYGGTSGSPDTQYFGPGTRLTVL.

This chain uses TRBV20-1 with TRBJ2-7; the match to TRBD2 covers 8 bases. The CDR3 is made up of 14 amino acids. CDR1 and CDR2 from the germline V gene are DFQATT and SNEGSKA (reference sequence). Germline trimming cut 1 base from V and 2 bases from J; bases unmatched to any gene: 4. The CDR3 loop is CSARVLAEAYEQYF. In DNA form, the CDR3 reads TGCAGTGCTAGAGTACTAGCGGAGGCCTACGAGCAGTACTTC.